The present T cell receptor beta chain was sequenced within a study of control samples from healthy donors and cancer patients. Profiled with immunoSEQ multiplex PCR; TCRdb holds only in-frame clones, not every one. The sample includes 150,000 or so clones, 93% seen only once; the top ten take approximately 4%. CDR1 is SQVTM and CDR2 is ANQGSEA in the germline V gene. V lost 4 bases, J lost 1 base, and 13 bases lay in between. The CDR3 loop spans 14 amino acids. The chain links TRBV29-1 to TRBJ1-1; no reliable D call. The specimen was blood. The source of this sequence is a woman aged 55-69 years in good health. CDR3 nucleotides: TGCAGCGTTGGAGGAGGGCAGTGGAACACTGAAGCTTTCTTT. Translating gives CSVGGGQWNTEAFF.